Below are 17 T cell receptor beta chains sequenced from a single sample in a study of Graves' ophthalmopathy and Graves' hyperthyroidism. RNA transcripts were the template, and TCR beta CDR3 regions were amplified from them. Second-round multiplex PCR followed a first-round RT-PCR using HTBI primers. TCRdb reanalysed the multiplex PCR reads using MiXCR and keeps one entry per CDR3 protein. The repertoire has more than 550,000 distinct CDR3 sequences, 35% to 50% of them found once; the top ten carry around 3%. Material: peripheral blood. The receptors stem from an adult man with Graves' ophthalmopathy.

The chain uses TRBV13 and TRBJ1-2; TRBD1 agrees at 8 bases. Germline V CDR1 and CDR2: PRHDT, FYEKMQ (reference sequence). The trim removed 2 bases at V and 6 bases at J, leaving 5 bases unmatched. The length of the CDR3 is 14 residues. In DNA form, the CDR3 reads TGTGCCAGCAGCTTATTCACAGGGGGTAATGGCTACACCTTC. Its translation is CASSLFTGGNGYTF. Supplemented by reference TRBV13 and TRBJ1-2, the full variable domain reads AAGVIQSPRHLIKEKRETATLKCYPIPRHDTVYWYQQGPGQDPQFLISFYEKMQSDKGSIPDRFSAQQFSDYHSELNMSSLELGDSALYFCASSLFTGGNGYTFGSGTRLTVV.

In its sample, this clonotype was seen many times. The rearrangement joins TRBV2 to TRBJ1-4, with D hard to call. This CDR3 region has 14 residues. The V and J ends lost 2 bases and 2 bases respectively, with 6 bases between them. The germline gives CDR1 SNHLY, CDR2 FYNNEI. Here the CDR3 DNA reads TGTGCCAGCAGTGAAAGTGGGACTAATGAAAAACTGTTTTTT. Its translation: CASSESGTNEKLFF.

The gene calls are TRBV29-1 and TRBJ2-6; D gene ambiguous. The germline V gene encodes CDR1 SQVTM and CDR2 ANQGSEA. CDR3 length: 16 amino acids. V dropped 4 bases and J dropped 0 bases, with 13 bases sitting between them. The CDR3 here is CSVGGPAGSGANVLTF. The DNA for the CDR3 is TGCAGCGTTGGTGGGCCAGCCGGCTCTGGGGCCAACGTCCTGACTTTC. The full variable domain, with the rest looked up from reference TRBV29-1 and TRBJ2-6, is SAVISQKPSRDICQRGTSLTIQCQVDSQVTMMFWYRQQPGQSLTLIATANQGSEATYESGFVIDKFPISRPNLTFSTLTVSNMSPEDSSIYLCSVGGPAGSGANVLTFGAGSRLTVL.

On this clonotype itself: This clone may be a read error of a much larger clone one base away. The chain links TRBV19 to TRBJ1-1; tentatively, D is TRBD1 (5 bases). CDR3 length: 13 residues. V lost 6 bases, J lost 6 bases, and 14 bases lay in between. CDR1 is LNHDA, CDR2 SQIVND, per germline (reference sequence). As DNA, the CDR3 is TGTGCCAGTAGAAACCAGGGTTGGGCTGAAGCTTTCTTT. Translated, it gives CASRNQGWAEAFF.

This clonotype was picked up a small number of times. A read error may account for a junction end that differs from germline. This chain joins TRBV10-3 and TRBJ1-5, with D tentatively TRBD1 (6 bases). CDR3 length equals 15 residues. Germline loops: CDR1 ENHRY, CDR2 SYGVKD. The CDR3 is CASSVMAGTYQPQHF. The CDR3 bases are TGTGCCAGCAGTGTCATGGCAGGGACATATCAGCCCCAGCATTTT.

This clonotype was detected only a few times. The chain uses TRBV5-8 and TRBJ2-7, with TRBD1 identical over 10 bases. Germline loops: CDR1 SGHTS, CDR2 YDEGEE. J lost 7 bases, V lost 3 bases, and 10 bases had no gene match. The CDR3 extends over 15 amino acids. CDR3 amino acids: CASSSAGQGFREQYF. The CDR3 nucleotides are TGTGCCAGCAGCTCGGCGGGACAGGGGTTTAGGGAGCAGTACTTC.

This chain links TRBV25-1 with TRBJ1-2; weak D call: TRBD1 (5 bases). This CDR3 region has 16 residues. CDR1 is MGHDK, CDR2 SYGVNS, per germline. The V end was cut by 2 bases, the J end by 2 bases, with 15 bases between. The CDR3 DNA follows: TGTGCCAGCAGTGAACTAACCCCGACAGAAAACTATGGCTACACCTTC. Amino acid sequence: CASSELTPTENYGYTF.

Comment on this clonotype: A much more abundant neighbour one base away suggests this may be a read error. This rearrangement joins TRBV5-1 to TRBJ1-2; 7 positions agree with TRBD1. Germline values: CDR1 SGHRS, CDR2 YFSETQ. This CDR3 is built from 13 residues. The CDR3 sequence is CASSLEGATGYAF. CDR3 bases: TGCGCCAGCAGCTTGGAGGGGGCGACCGGCTACGCCTTC.

This clonotype was recorded at least ten times. V gene TRBV19 combines with J gene TRBJ1-6, with D uncertain. The V gene lost 5 bases and the J gene lost 10 bases, with 12 bases spanning the gap. CDR3 size: 13 residues. From germline, CDR1 is LNHDA and CDR2 SQIVND (reference sequence). The CDR3 loop reads CASSAFLGSPLHF. The DNA of the CDR3 is TGTGCCAGTAGTGCGTTTCTCGGGTCACCCCTCCACTTT.

Ten or more counts support this clonotype. The chain employs TRBV12-5 and TRBJ2-6, with 7 nucleotides matching TRBD1. The V gene's germline CDR1 is LGHNT and CDR2 FRNRAP. The CDR3 has 14 residues. With V trimmed by 7 bases and J by 2 bases, 2 bases remained unmatched. The CDR3 DNA reads as TGTGCTAGTGCCGACAGGGCTGGGGCCAACGTCCTGACTTTC. This sequence encodes CASADRAGANVLTF.

Here the CDR3 reads CASSPGTSQGGQGDQETQYF. In nucleotides, the CDR3 is TGTGCCAGCAGTCCCGGGACTAGCCAAGGGGGCCAGGGAGACCAAGAGACCCAGTACTTC. The rearrangement joins TRBV12-3 or TRBV12-4 to TRBJ2-5; TRBD2 matches at 9 bases. Trimming at V came to 5 bases and at J to 0 bases, leaving 19 bases not matched to a gene. CDR3 length: 20 residues.

This clonotype has only a few counts. CDR3 region: CASSMVTNEKLFF. Here the CDR3 DNA reads TGTGCCAGTAGTATGGTCACTAATGAAAAACTGTTTTTT. The chain combines TRBV19 with TRBJ1-4; D gene unclear. The V gene lost 3 bases and the J gene lost 2 bases, with 4 bases spanning the gap. Germline V gene sequence: CDR1 LNHDA, CDR2 SQIVND (reference sequence). This CDR3 comprises 13 residues. Complete variable domain (other parts from reference TRBV19 and TRBJ1-4): DGGITQSPKYLFRKEGQNVTLSCEQNLNHDAMYWYRQDPGQGLRLIYYSQIVNDFQKGDIAEGYSVSREKKESFPLTVTSAQKNPTAFYLCASSMVTNEKLFFGSGTQLSVL.

This clonotype was seen many times. Here the CDR3 DNA reads TGTGCCAGCAGTACAGGGGTGGTGACTGAAGCTTTCTTT. Translating gives CASSTGVVTEAFF. The chain has TRBV12-3 or TRBV12-4 and TRBJ1-1; 7 nucleotides agree with TRBD1. V lost 5 bases to trimming and J lost 5 bases; unmatched junction nucleotides: 5. CDR3 size: 13 residues.

The rearrangement uses TRBV20-1 and TRBJ2-7; 8 bases fit TRBD2. This CDR3 contains 16 residues. Trimming cost V 0 bases and J 3 bases; bases outside gene matches: 10. The germline V gene has CDR1 DFQATT and CDR2 SNEGSKA (reference sequence). CDR3: CSARDSSTSGIYEQYF. CDR3 DNA sequence: TGCAGTGCTAGAGATAGTTCAACTAGCGGAATCTACGAGCAGTACTTC.

This clonotype showed up just a few times. Here the CDR3 reads CASSMDRSNYGYTF. The CDR3 nucleotides read TGTGCCAGTAGTATGGACAGATCAAACTATGGCTACACCTTC. The chain employs TRBV19 and TRBJ1-2; D is perhaps TRBD1 (6 bases). The CDR3 loop spans 14 amino acids. Germline values: CDR1 LNHDA, CDR2 SQIVND (reference sequence). V lost 3 bases, J lost 2 bases, and 10 bases lay in between.

The chain carries TRBV2 and TRBJ2-5; 15 bases agree with TRBD2. J was trimmed by 11 bases and V by 10 bases; bases with no gene match: 8. The germline V gene encodes CDR1 SNHLY and CDR2 FYNNEI. The CDR3 runs to 13 residues. For the CDR3, the DNA is TGTGCCACCGGACTAGCGGGGGGGGATACGCAGTACTTC. Translated, it gives CATGLAGGDTQYF.

The genes are TRBV12-3 or TRBV12-4 and TRBJ2-5; 8 nucleotides align to TRBD1. The V segment lost 5 bases and the J segment 6 bases; nucleotides outside the gene matches: 14. This CDR3 comprises 16 residues. The CDR3 reads CASSVAGQGVRKTQYF. The CDR3 coding sequence is TGTGCCAGCAGTGTCGCCGGACAGGGCGTTAGAAAGACCCAGTACTTC.